This TCR beta chain is from a study of shared clonotypes between healthy human individuals. Germline CDR1 MNHEY, CDR2 SMNVEV (reference sequence). V was shortened by 4 bases and J by 6 bases, with 18 bases between the two germline ends. This CDR3 region has 16 residues. The protocol was immunoSEQ multiplex PCR, while the TCRdb copy is restricted to in-frame clones and leaves out a portion. Altogether 1.6 million or so clones are present, 95% to 97% being singletons, with the ten largest covering more than 0.9%. Adult Caucasians living in Nashville, Tennessee made up all of the donors. Both subsets, CD45RA+ naive and CD45RA-negative memory, were split from the CD4+ cells.

The material sequenced was naive CD4+ T cells sorted from blood. The subset denotes: CD45RA+ positively selected. The receptor comes from a man aged 25 to 40 in good health. The V call is TRBV27, the J call TRBJ2-2, with unresolved D. The CDR3 DNA reads TGTGCCAGCAGTTCGCGGCTACTCCCTGATTCCGGGGAGCTGTTTTTT. It is translated as CASSSRLLPDSGELFF.